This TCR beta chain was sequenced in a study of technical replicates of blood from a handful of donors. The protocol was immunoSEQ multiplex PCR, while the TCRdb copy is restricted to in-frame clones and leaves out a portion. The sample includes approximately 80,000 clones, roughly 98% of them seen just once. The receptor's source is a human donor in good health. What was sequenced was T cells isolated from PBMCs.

The CDR3 is CASSFGDLYNEQFF. The CDR3 DNA sequence: TGTGCCAGCAGTTTCGGAGACCTTTACAATGAGCAGTTCTTC. V is TRBV27 and J is TRBJ2-1, with D hard to call. Germline CDR1 is MNHEY and CDR2 is SMNVEV (reference sequence). This CDR3 has 14 amino acids. V lost 3 bases and J lost 4, with 10 bases in between.